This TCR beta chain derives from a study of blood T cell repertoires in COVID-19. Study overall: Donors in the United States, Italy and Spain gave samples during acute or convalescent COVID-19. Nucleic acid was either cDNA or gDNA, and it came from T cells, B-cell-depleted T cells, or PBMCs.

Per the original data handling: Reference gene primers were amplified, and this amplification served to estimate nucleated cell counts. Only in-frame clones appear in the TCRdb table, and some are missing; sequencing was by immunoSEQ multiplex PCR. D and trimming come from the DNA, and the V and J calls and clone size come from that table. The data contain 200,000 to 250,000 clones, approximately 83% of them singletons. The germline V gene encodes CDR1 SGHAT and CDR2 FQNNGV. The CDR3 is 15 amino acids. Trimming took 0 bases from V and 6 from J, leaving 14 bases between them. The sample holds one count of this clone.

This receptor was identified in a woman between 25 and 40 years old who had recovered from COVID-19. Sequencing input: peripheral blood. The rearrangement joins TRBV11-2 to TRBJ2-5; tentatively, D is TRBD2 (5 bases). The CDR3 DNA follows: TGTGCCAGCAGCTTAGAAGTGTCTAGCATCCAGACCCAGTACTTC. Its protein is CASSLEVSSIQTQYF.